This T cell receptor beta chain emerged from a study of blood T cell repertoires in COVID-19. Study summary: Acute-phase and convalescent COVID-19 samples originated in the United States, Italy and Spain.

The Seattle patients joined while their infection was active and were tracked longitudinally afterward. CDR1 and CDR2 from the germline V gene are SGDLS and YYNGEE. The V gene lost 0 bases and the J gene lost 2 bases, with 7 bases spanning the gap. The CDR3 loop spans 14 amino acids. Method: immunoSEQ multiplex PCR; TCRdb's copy keeps in-frame clones and lacks some. The repertoire has a few hundred thousand clones, 80% to 90% of them found once; the top ten carry roughly 14%. The clonotype was recovered from a woman in her 70s with COVID-19, enrolled during active disease. Sample: peripheral blood. This rearrangement joins TRBV9 to TRBJ2-3; D is uncertain. CDR3: CASSVDSFTDTQYF. CDR3 nucleotide sequence: TGTGCCAGCAGCGTAGACAGCTTCACAGATACGCAGTATTTT.